The following is a TCR beta chain sequence with its context. These data come from a study of control samples from healthy donors and cancer patients. Here immunoSEQ multiplex PCR was the method, and the copy in TCRdb shows in-frame clones only, minus some. The sample carries 150,000 to 200,000 clones, 85% to 95% recorded once. The CDR3 runs to 14 residues. Between the trimmed V and J ends, which lost 0 bases and 4 bases, there was a span of 9 bases. Germline V CDR1 and CDR2: MNHNS, SASEGT. Sequencing was carried out using blood. The clonotype originates from a man aged 25-45 years in good health. V usage is TRBV6-1 and J usage is TRBJ1-1; perhaps TRBD1 as D (5 bases). CDR3 nucleotide sequence: TGTGCCAGCAGTGAAGCCCAGGGACTCACTGAAGCTTTCTTT. Its protein is CASSEAQGLTEAFF.